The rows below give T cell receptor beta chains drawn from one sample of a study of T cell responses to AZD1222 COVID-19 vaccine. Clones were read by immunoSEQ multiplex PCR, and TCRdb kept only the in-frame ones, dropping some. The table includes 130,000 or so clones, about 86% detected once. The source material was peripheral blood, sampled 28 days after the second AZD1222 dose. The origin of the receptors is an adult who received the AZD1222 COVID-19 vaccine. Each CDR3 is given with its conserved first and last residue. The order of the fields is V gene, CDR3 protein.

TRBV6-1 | CASSEARGQGYEQFF
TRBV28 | CASSLRYTEAFF
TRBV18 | CASSPGPYEQYF
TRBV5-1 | CASSLAGGFNQPQHF
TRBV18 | CASSQSEGTEAFF
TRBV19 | CASSAGGASGYTF
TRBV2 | CASSGPSGGLGETQYF
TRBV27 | CASSPFGGSGQPQHF
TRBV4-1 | CASSQSRSRGPAFF
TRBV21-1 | CASSKQAMNTEAFF
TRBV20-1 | CSAGDEREQYF
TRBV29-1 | CSVKTGGDEKLFF
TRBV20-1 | CSGTDNYGYTF
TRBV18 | CASSSETSPYGYTF
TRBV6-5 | CASSLGQGFRTEAFF
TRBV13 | CASSLASGGKRSSYNEQFF
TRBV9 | CASSPSGVSNQPQHF
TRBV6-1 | CASSEGIAGVNEQFF
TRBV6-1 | CASSDGTGISFF
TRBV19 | CASRETNFNQPQHF
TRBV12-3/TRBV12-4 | CASSFWGGGEAFF
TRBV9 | CASSALAAGWDEQFF
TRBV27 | CASSKTGGLSGANVLTF